A selection of T cell receptor beta chains follows, all from one sample in a study of T cell responses to AZD1222 COVID-19 vaccine. Data came from immunoSEQ multiplex PCR; TCRdb stores just in-frame clones and leaves some out. Among about 40,000 clones listed, approximately 85% were seen once. The sample was peripheral blood, taken 28 days after the second dose of the MenACWY control vaccine. Receptors originate from an adult who received the MenACWY meningococcal vaccine as a control. The CDR3 runs from the conserved cysteine through the conserved F or W. The order of the fields is D gene, V gene, clone size, J gene, CDR3 protein, CDR3 DNA. D genes are given only for firm matches. Clone size, where shown, is once, few, many, or a class for clones that have expanded.

-	TRBV3-1/TRBV3-2	-	TRBJ1-1	CASSQSPMNTEAFF	TGTGCCAGCAGCCAATCACCCATGAACACTGAAGCTTTCTTT
-	TRBV5-5	-	TRBJ1-6	CASSLGNYNSPLHF	TGTGCCAGCAGCTTGGGGAACTATAATTCACCCCTCCACTTT
-	TRBV19	-	TRBJ2-3	CASSIRGWGGSTDTQYF	TGTGCCAGTAGTATCAGGGGCTGGGGCGGGAGCACAGATACGCAGTATTTT
-	TRBV7-9	-	TRBJ1-2	CASSGAGGAYGYTF	TGTGCCAGCAGCGGGGCGGGCGGCGCGTATGGCTACACCTTC
-	TRBV12-1	-	TRBJ2-1	CASSSITLSSYNEQFF	TGTGCCAGCAGCTCCATTACACTGAGCTCCTACAATGAGCAGTTCTTC
-	TRBV5-6	-	TRBJ1-3	CASSLRGAQGNTIYF	TGTGCCAGCAGCTTGCGAGGGGCGCAGGGAAACACCATATATTTT
-	TRBV12-3/TRBV12-4	-	TRBJ1-5	CASSLGKVQPQHF	TGTGCCAGCAGTTTAGGAAAGGTTCAGCCCCAGCATTTT
-	TRBV7-6	-	TRBJ2-5	CASSLGVRGGQETQYF	TGTGCCAGCAGCTTAGGAGTAAGGGGGGGTCAAGAGACCCAGTACTTC
-	TRBV9	-	TRBJ2-7	CASSVSGTSSDEQYF	TGTGCCAGCAGCGTATCCGGGACTTCCTCCGACGAGCAGTACTTC
-	TRBV12-3/TRBV12-4	-	TRBJ2-6	CASSLGGPVLTF	TGTGCCAGCAGTTTAGGCGGCCCGGTCCTGACTTTC
-	TRBV7-9	once	TRBJ1-6	CASSPSASGSPLHF	TGTGCCAGCAGCCCTTCGGCGTCGGGTTCACCCCTCCACTTT
-	TRBV30	-	TRBJ2-1	CAWSTPGSGYNEQFF	TGTGCCTGGAGTACCCCGGGTAGCGGATACAATGAGCAGTTCTTC
TRBD2	TRBV9	-	TRBJ2-5	CASSAGLAGGQETQYF	TGTGCCAGCAGCGCTGGACTAGCGGGAGGCCAAGAGACCCAGTACTTC
TRBD2	TRBV27	-	TRBJ2-7	CASSLLAGGPEQYF	TGTGCCAGCAGTTTATTAGCGGGAGGTCCCGAGCAGTACTTC
-	TRBV5-4	-	TRBJ1-5	CASSLLGSNQPQHF	TGTGCCAGCAGCTTGCTGGGTAGCAATCAGCCCCAGCATTTT
-	TRBV19	-	TRBJ2-3	CASSIENPATDTQYF	TGTGCCAGTAGTATAGAAAACCCTGCAACAGATACGCAGTATTTT
TRBD1	TRBV19	-	TRBJ2-7	CASSSYPGTEAYEQYF	TGTGCCAGTAGTTCTTATCCCGGGACAGAGGCCTACGAGCAGTACTTC
-	TRBV6-5	-	TRBJ2-7	CASRFSPGAYEQYF	TGTGCCAGCAGATTTTCCCCGGGAGCCTACGAGCAGTACTTC
-	TRBV6-1	-	TRBJ1-4	CASSDRSGRTNEKLFF	TGTGCCAGCAGTGATCGTTCAGGGCGTACTAATGAAAAACTGTTTTTT
-	TRBV10-2	-	TRBJ1-1	CASSYGRSTEAFF	TGCGCCAGCAGTTACGGAAGGAGCACTGAAGCTTTCTTT
TRBD1	TRBV7-9	-	TRBJ2-7	CASSRGQGNIYEQYF	TGTGCCAGCAGCCGGGGACAGGGAAACATCTACGAGCAGTACTTC
TRBD1	TRBV28	-	TRBJ1-2	CASSLGRTGGGYTF	TGTGCCAGCAGTTTAGGACGGACAGGGGGAGGCTACACCTTC
TRBD1	TRBV3-1/TRBV3-2	few	TRBJ1-1	CASRRQGYGTEAFF	TGTGCCAGCAGACGACAGGGATATGGCACTGAAGCTTTCTTT
-	TRBV5-1	-	TRBJ2-2	CASSLVPGLSRTGELFF	TGCGCCAGCAGCTTGGTCCCGGGACTTTCGCGTACCGGGGAGCTGTTTTTT
-	TRBV7-6	-	TRBJ2-1	CASSRGYEQFF	TGTGCCAGCAGCCGAGGATATGAGCAGTTCTTC
-	TRBV7-2	-	TRBJ1-4	CASSLSSSNEKLFF	TGTGCCAGCAGCTTAAGCAGCTCTAATGAAAAACTGTTTTTT
-	TRBV5-1	few	TRBJ2-7	CASSLDRPWGSSSYEQYF	TGCGCCAGCAGCTTGGACAGGCCATGGGGGAGTAGCTCCTACGAGCAGTACTTC
TRBD1	TRBV6-4	-	TRBJ2-2	CASSDSGTGNTGELFF	TGTGCCAGCAGTGACTCGGGGACAGGGAACACCGGGGAGCTGTTTTTT
-	TRBV7-7	-	TRBJ2-7	CASSRGPSYEQYF	TGTGCCAGCAGCCGAGGGCCATCTTACGAGCAGTACTTC
-	TRBV2	-	TRBJ2-1	CASSEELYEQFF	TGTGCCAGCAGTGAAGAGCTGTATGAGCAGTTCTTC
-	TRBV28	-	TRBJ2-3	CASSLEGTSTDTQYF	TGTGCCAGCAGTTTAGAGGGGACTAGCACAGATACGCAGTATTTT
-	TRBV11-3	medium-sized	TRBJ2-2	CASSYTGELFF	TGTGCCAGCAGCTACACCGGGGAGCTGTTTTTT
-	TRBV10-3	-	TRBJ2-1	CAIRGTAQHNEQFF	TGTGCCATCAGGGGGACCGCCCAACACAATGAGCAGTTCTTC
-	TRBV3-1/TRBV3-2	once	TRBJ2-2	CASSPLRLGGELFF	TGTGCCAGCAGCCCTTTACGTCTCGGCGGGGAGCTGTTTTTT
-	TRBV7-3	-	TRBJ1-1	CASSLSRDNTEAFF	TGTGCCAGCAGCTTATCCAGGGATAACACTGAAGCTTTCTTT
-	TRBV30	once	TRBJ1-2	CAWSRGQNYGYTF	TGTGCCTGGAGTCGGGGACAAAACTATGGCTACACCTTC
TRBD1	TRBV4-1	-	TRBJ2-2	CASGGTGPGELFF	TGCGCCAGCGGGGGGACAGGGCCCGGGGAGCTGTTTTTT
-	TRBV5-4	-	TRBJ2-1	CASSLALPGQVTSYNEQFF	TGTGCCAGCAGCTTGGCGCTTCCGGGGCAGGTGACTTCCTACAATGAGCAGTTCTTC
-	TRBV2	-	TRBJ2-1	CASKTDYNEQFF	TGTGCCAGCAAGACAGATTACAATGAGCAGTTCTTC
TRBD2	TRBV11-2	-	TRBJ2-7	CASSPRTSPYEQYF	TGTGCCAGCAGCCCGCGGACTAGCCCCTACGAGCAGTACTTC
-	TRBV27	-	TRBJ2-3	CASSLLGTGTDTQYF	TGTGCCAGCAGTCTCCTCGGCACGGGAACAGATACGCAGTATTTT
-	TRBV19	-	TRBJ2-7	CASSPTPPYEQYF	TGTGCCAGTAGCCCGACACCCCCCTACGAGCAGTACTTC
-	TRBV5-1	-	TRBJ2-7	CASSRIPDSSYEQYF	TGCGCCAGCAGCCGTATCCCGGACAGCTCCTACGAGCAGTACTTC
TRBD2	TRBV14	-	TRBJ2-3	CASSQGPTSGRRPSTDTQYF	TGTGCCAGCAGCCAAGGGCCTACTAGCGGGAGAAGACCTAGCACAGATACGCAGTATTTT
-	TRBV5-4	once	TRBJ2-1	CASSSGSSYNEQFF	TGTGCCAGCAGCTCGGGGAGCTCCTACAATGAGCAGTTCTTC
-	TRBV9	-	TRBJ1-1	CASSPPTRGSEAFF	TGTGCCAGCAGCCCCCCAACCAGGGGCAGTGAAGCTTTCTTT
TRBD1	TRBV7-2	-	TRBJ1-2	CASSSGGLNYGYTF	TGTGCCAGCAGCTCAGGGGGCTTGAACTATGGCTACACCTTC
TRBD1	TRBV28	-	TRBJ1-2	CAVHPLQGPIPTNYGYTF	TGTGCCGTTCACCCATTACAGGGGCCGATTCCTACTAACTATGGCTACACCTTC
TRBD2	TRBV7-6	-	TRBJ2-1	CASSLRAGAMTNEQFF	TGTGCCAGCAGCTTGAGGGCGGGAGCCATGACAAATGAGCAGTTCTTC
-	TRBV10-3	-	TRBJ2-3	CAISEPASTDTQYF	TGTGCCATCAGTGAGCCTGCTAGCACAGATACGCAGTATTTT
TRBD1	TRBV7-9	-	TRBJ1-1	CASSHRGTEAFF	TGTGCCAGCAGTCACAGGGGTACTGAAGCTTTCTTT
-	TRBV7-9	-	TRBJ2-7	CASSVPGTYEQYF	TGTGCCAGCAGCGTACCGGGAACCTACGAGCAGTACTTC
-	TRBV9	-	TRBJ1-6	CASSVGGYDSPLHF	TGTGCCAGCAGCGTAGGCGGGTACGACTCACCCCTCCACTTT
-	TRBV28	-	TRBJ2-3	CASSHGRGEQDTQYF	TGTGCCAGCAGTCACGGAAGAGGGGAGCAGGATACGCAGTATTTT
TRBD2	TRBV5-1	-	TRBJ2-7	CASSPGKTSGSVYEQYF	TGCGCCAGCAGCCCGGGAAAGACTAGCGGGAGTGTTTACGAGCAGTACTTC
-	TRBV3-1/TRBV3-2	-	TRBJ1-4	CASGRGLRGEKLFF	TGTGCCAGCGGGCGGGGACTTCGCGGAGAAAAACTGTTTTTT
TRBD2	TRBV19	-	TRBJ2-1	CASSIASGLAGARQGEQFF	TGTGCCAGTAGTATAGCCTCCGGACTAGCGGGCGCCCGACAGGGTGAGCAGTTCTTC